A single sample gave rise to the 2 T cell receptor beta chains below, sequenced in a study of shared clonotypes between healthy human individuals. Assay used: immunoSEQ multiplex PCR; TCRdb lists only in-frame clones, some missing. Here the sample spans millions of clones, 85% to 95% being singletons. The naive CD8 subset, CD45RO-negative cells positively selected for CCR7, excluded terminally differentiated effector memory CD45RA+ cells. Input material: naive CD8+ T cells from PBMCs. These receptors were obtained from a man younger than 30 in good health. Some clones in this sample may be carry-over from other donors' samples.

The rearrangement joins TRBV29-1 to TRBJ2-3, with TRBD2 matching 14 bases. V lost 6 bases and J lost 0; bases outside the gene matches: 8. Germline V lookup: CDR1 SQVTM, CDR2 ANQGSEA. The CDR3 consists of 17 residues. The CDR3 protein is CSVRLAGGPHSTDTQYF. For the CDR3, the DNA is TGCAGCGTGCGACTAGCGGGAGGGCCACATAGCACAGATACGCAGTATTTT.

The gene calls are TRBV18 and TRBJ1-2; 8 nucleotides line up with TRBD1. This CDR3 spans 14 amino acids. Per germline, CDR1 KGHSH and CDR2 LQKENI. J lost 3 bases, V lost 4 bases, and 4 bases had no gene match. DNA of the CDR3: TGTGCCAGCTCACGAGACAGGGGTGACTATGGCTACACCTTC. It encodes CASSRDRGDYGYTF.